This T cell receptor beta chain originates from a study of cytomegalovirus exposure and HLA in healthy donors. Study-level results: Researchers reported in a later analysis that common viral pathogens appeared linked to several top clusters. Researchers reported in a later analysis that a missense DCLRE1C variant was tied to TCR beta V- and J-gene trimming.

The germline CDR1 and CDR2 sequences are MNHEY and SMNVEV (reference sequence). V dropped 6 bases and J dropped 3; count of bases not matched to a gene: 13. This CDR3 contains 17 residues. Concerning this clone: As yet, its antigen is unknown.

The PCR had 60 Vbeta and 13 Jbeta primers. Sequenced by immunoSEQ multiplex PCR; TCRdb stores in-frame clones only, minus some. The sample lists 150,000 to 200,000 clones; around 75% were seen once. The sequence derives from a male donor in good health and CMV-seronegative. The rearrangement joins TRBV27 to TRBJ2-1; 8 positions agree with TRBD2. Sequencing was done on a sample of PBMCs. The CDR3 sequence: CASSPPLFGTSYNEQFF. CDR3 nucleotide sequence: TGTGCCAGCAGCCCCCCTCTTTTCGGGACTAGCTACAATGAGCAGTTCTTC.